This passage covers 31 T cell receptor beta chains from one sample sequenced in a study of blood T cells in healthy people across ages. A J-beta primer mix and a sample-barcoded 5' primer were used in a second PCR of about 7 to 12 cycles. A single record per CDR3 protein comes from TCRdb applying MiXCR to the 5' RACE reads. The sample contains around 1,000,000 distinct CDR3 sequences, more than 30% of which appear only once. The specimen sequenced was blood. The receptors originated from a man between 18 and 29 years old in good health.

V and J are TRBV7-9 and TRBJ2-7; 12 bases map to TRBD1. CDR1 and CDR2 (germline): SEHNR, FQNEAQ (reference sequence). The CDR3 has 16 residues. After removal of 5 bases from V and 5 bases from J, the junction contained 10 bases not matched to a gene. CDR3 in DNA: TGTGCCAGCAGCGGGGGGACAGGGGGCAATCACAACGAGCAGTACTTC. Translation gives CASSGGTGGNHNEQYF.

This chain links TRBV21-1 with TRBJ1-5. TRBV21-1 is marked as a pseudogene. The CDR3 covers 18 residues. The CDR3 region has the DNA TGTGCCAGCAGCAAAGAGGGAGGAGGAGGGGCCCTGAATCAGCCCCAGCATTTT. Residues: CASSKEGGGGALNQPQHF.

As for this clonotype: This may be a read error, as it is one base from a much larger clone. This chain links TRBV12-3 or TRBV12-4 with TRBJ1-2; no reliable D call. V was trimmed by 10 bases and J by 0 bases, leaving 9 bases between them. There are 12 residues in the CDR3. CDR3 nucleotide sequence: TGTGCCAACACTACAACTAACTATGGCTACACCTTC. Encoded protein: CANTTTNYGYTF.

J is TRBJ1-1 and V is TRBV5-1; the D is unclear. This CDR3 comprises 13 residues. Trimming cost V 4 bases and J 2 bases, with 9 bases left between them. The germline V gene has CDR1 SGHRS and CDR2 YFSETQ. CDR3 sequence: CASSTGFNTEAFF. The CDR3 DNA is TGCGCCAGCAGCACGGGATTTAACACTGAAGCTTTCTTT.

The chain recombines TRBV20-1 with TRBJ2-3; TRBD2 matches at 7 bases. V lost 0 bases, J lost 4 bases, and 7 bases stayed unmatched. Germline CDR1 and CDR2: DFQATT and SNEGSKA (reference sequence). The CDR3 sequence is 15 residues long. This CDR3 reads CSAREGVAGPDTQYF. Here the CDR3 DNA reads TGCAGTGCTAGAGAGGGAGTAGCGGGCCCAGATACGCAGTATTTT.

The V and J genes are TRBV5-1 and TRBJ2-2, with 11 positions matching TRBD1. This CDR3 has 16 residues. Germline V gives CDR1 SGHRS, CDR2 YFSETQ. V gave up 6 bases and J gave up 4 bases; unmatched junction bases: 8. CDR3 loop: CASTNTGTGGTGELFF. The CDR3 nucleotides are TGCGCCAGCACCAATACCGGGACAGGGGGCACCGGGGAGCTGTTTTTT.

This clonotype was observed a handful of times. This rearrangement joins TRBV6-1 to TRBJ2-3; no reliable D call. The length of the CDR3 is 15 residues. V was trimmed by 1 base and J by 3 bases, leaving 11 bases between them. Germline loops: CDR1 MNHNS, CDR2 SASEGT. The CDR3 sequence is CASSEVSARTDTQYF. The DNA of the CDR3 is TGTGCCAGCAGTGAAGTCAGCGCTAGAACAGATACGCAGTATTTT.

The rearrangement joins TRBV12-3 or TRBV12-4 to TRBJ2-1; maybe TRBD2 (5 bases). CDR3 length: 16 amino acids. The germline V and J ends were trimmed by 4 bases and 9 bases, with 22 bases remaining between them. This chain's CDR3 is CASSSIILGGHGEQFF. CDR3 coding DNA: TGTGCCAGCAGTTCTATTATCCTAGGAGGTCATGGTGAGCAGTTCTTC.

This clonotype appeared a few times. V is TRBV27 and J is TRBJ2-1, with 9 bases fitting TRBD1. In germline, CDR1 is MNHEY, CDR2 SMNVEV (reference sequence). The CDR3 runs to 14 residues. V shed 10 bases, J shed 3 bases, and the junction held 7 bases outside the gene matches. The CDR3 DNA reads as TGTGCCACGGGCGGGGGACAGGGCTACAATGAGCAGTTCTTC. It yields the protein CATGGGQGYNEQFF.

The V call is TRBV20-1, the J call TRBJ1-1; the D is unclear. Germline V gene sequence: CDR1 DFQATT, CDR2 SNEGSKA (reference sequence). The CDR3 runs 12 residues. V was cut by 4 bases and J by 5 bases, with 11 bases left in between. The CDR3 region is CSAIPVWTEAFF. The CDR3 nucleotides read TGCAGTGCTATTCCGGTGTGGACTGAAGCTTTCTTT.

V gene TRBV2 combines with J gene TRBJ2-1; possible D gene TRBD1, 6 bases. V was trimmed by 6 bases and J by 0 bases, leaving 12 bases between them. Germline CDR1 is SNHLY and CDR2 is FYNNEI. The CDR3 runs to 15 residues. In DNA form, the CDR3 reads TGTGCCAGCAGCGCAGGGGTGGGCTCCTACAATGAGCAGTTCTTC. It codes for CASSAGVGSYNEQFF.

The chain recombines TRBV12-3 or TRBV12-4 with TRBJ2-7, with 14 bases that match TRBD2. CDR3 size: 16 residues. Trimming removed 2 bases from V and 7 bases from J; junction bases left unmatched: 7. For the CDR3, the DNA is TGTGCCAGCAGTTTATTGGGACTAGCGGGGGCCGATGAGCAGTACTTC. Translating it yields CASSLLGLAGADEQYF.

The chain joins TRBV6-2 or TRBV6-3 to TRBJ1-1, with D unclear. The CDR3 extends over 15 amino acids. V dropped 2 bases and J dropped 5 bases, with 15 bases sitting between them. CDR1 is MNHEY, CDR2 SVGEGT, per germline. As DNA, the CDR3 is TGTGCCAGCAGTTACGGGTTGTTCGGACGGACTGAAGCTTTCTTT. Translated, it gives CASSYGLFGRTEAFF.

J is TRBJ2-5 and V is TRBV29-1, with D tentatively TRBD2 (5 bases). The CDR3 is made up of 15 amino acids. V lost 1 base and J lost 2, with 14 bases in between. Germline V gene data show CDR1 as SQVTM and CDR2 as ANQGSEA. The CDR3 DNA reads TGCAGCGTTGAAGGAGACTACGCTGTACAAGAGACCCAGTACTTC. Translation: CSVEGDYAVQETQYF.

This clonotype was counted a few times. The J gene is TRBJ2-1, the V gene TRBV5-1; D not certain. V lost 5 bases and J lost 8, with 17 bases in between. The CDR3 length is 14 residues. CDR1 is SGHRS, CDR2 YFSETQ, per germline. The CDR3 reads CASSFRLRVDEQFF. The CDR3 coding sequence is TGCGCCAGCAGTTTTCGGCTCAGAGTAGATGAGCAGTTCTTC.

The chain joins TRBV6-5 to TRBJ2-1; D remains ambiguous. With the DNA end fitting TRBJ2-7 better, the J assignment may be wrong. The CDR3 is 14 residues long. Germline assignment: CDR1 MNHEY and CDR2 SVGAGI. CDR3 amino acids: CASSDPGAYNEQYF. The CDR3 DNA is TGTGCCAGCAGTGATCCGGGCGCCTACAATGAGCAGTACTTC.

V and J are TRBV2 and TRBJ1-5; the match to TRBD1 covers 9 bases. After removal of 7 bases from V and 5 bases from J, the junction contained 9 bases not matched to a gene. The CDR3 has 15 amino acids. CDR1 is SNHLY and CDR2 is FYNNEI in the germline V gene. The CDR3 DNA is TGTGCCAGCACCCGGACAGGGGTAACGGATCAGCCCCAGCATTTT. This sequence encodes CASTRTGVTDQPQHF.

J is TRBJ1-1 and V is TRBV28; the D is unclear. The V end was cut by 6 bases, the J end by 0 bases, with 11 bases between. Germline V lookup: CDR1 MDHEN, CDR2 SYDVKM. The CDR3 is 14 residues long. The CDR3 region has the DNA TGTGCCAGCAGCCTCCACATGATGAACACTGAAGCTTTCTTT. Translated, it gives CASSLHMMNTEAFF.

The V and J genes are TRBV11-2 and TRBJ2-1; 12 bases are a match to TRBD2. The CDR3 length is 15 residues. Germline CDR1 and CDR2: SGHAT and FQNNGV. Trimming took 6 bases from V and 6 from J; bases not matched to a gene: 6. The CDR3 DNA reads as TGTGCCAGCAGACCTAGCGGGGGGGTATCCAATGAGCAGTTCTTC. Translating gives CASRPSGGVSNEQFF.

This clonotype came up a few times. The rearrangement uses TRBV6-6 and TRBJ2-1, with TRBD2 identical over 8 bases. The CDR3 loop spans 15 amino acids. Unmatched junction bases numbered 3, after V lost 1 base and J lost 4 bases. The V gene's germline CDR1 is MNHNY and CDR2 SVGAGI (reference sequence). The CDR3 coding sequence is TGTGCCAGCAGTTACTTCACTAGCGGATACAATGAGCAGTTCTTC. Its protein is CASSYFTSGYNEQFF.

This clonotype has only a few counts. A read error is possible here, since a much larger clone lies one base away. The chain is built from TRBV20-1 and TRBJ2-7; the D gene is possibly TRBD2 (6 bases). The CDR3 contains 14 residues. Germline loops: CDR1 DFQATT, CDR2 SNEGSKA (reference sequence). Here the CDR3 DNA reads TGCAGTGCCAGAGGTCAACTAGCCTACAATGAGCAGTACTTC. Amino acid sequence: CSARGQLAYNEQYF.

This clonotype has just a few counts. The chain recombines TRBV4-3 with TRBJ1-1; D remains ambiguous. V lost 2 bases and J lost 1, with 8 bases in between. Germline V gene lookup returns CDR1 LGHNA and CDR2 YSLEER. This CDR3 has 14 amino acids. CDR3: CASSQILENTEAFF. The CDR3 bases are TGCGCCAGCAGCCAAATTTTGGAGAACACTGAAGCTTTCTTT.

The chain has TRBV20-1 and TRBJ1-6; 7 positions agree with TRBD1. J gave up 1 base and V 5 bases, and 5 bases lay outside the gene matches. CDR1 is DFQATT and CDR2 is SNEGSKA in the germline V gene (reference sequence). CDR3 length: 15 amino acids. The CDR3 is CSAVRDSSYNSPLHF. Here the CDR3 DNA reads TGCAGTGCTGTCCGGGACAGTTCCTATAATTCACCCCTCCACTTT.

This rearrangement joins TRBV27 to TRBJ2-3; TRBD2 aligns across 7 bases. Losses at the gene ends were 3 bases for V and 0 bases for J; bases not matched to a gene: 3. This CDR3 region has 15 residues. From germline, CDR1 is MNHEY and CDR2 SMNVEV (reference sequence). In DNA, the CDR3 is TGTGCCAGCAGTTTGGGGGGGGAGAGCACAGATACGCAGTATTTT. Encoded protein: CASSLGGESTDTQYF.

The chain recombines TRBV7-2 with TRBJ2-3; D perhaps matches TRBD2 (5 bases). The CDR3 consists of 17 residues. Germline V CDR1 and CDR2: SGHTA, FQGNSA. Deletions cut 1 base from V and 2 bases from J, with 16 bases between. CDR3: CASSLVSARLATDTQYF. The CDR3 DNA reads as TGTGCCAGCAGCTTAGTTTCTGCCCGGCTAGCCACAGATACGCAGTATTTT.

The rearrangement links TRBV27 to TRBJ1-2; no definite D call. Per the germline V gene, CDR1 is MNHEY and CDR2 is SMNVEV (reference sequence). The V and J ends lost 4 bases and 4 bases respectively, with 16 bases between them. The CDR3 is 15 amino acids. CDR3 sequence (DNA): TGTGCCAGCAGTTCCCGGGGTGGGCTTTTCTATGGCTACACCTTC. Encoded protein: CASSSRGGLFYGYTF.

The chain's CDR3 is CASSHISTNQPQHF. CDR3 nucleotide sequence: TGTGCCAGCAGCCATATCAGCACCAATCAGCCCCAGCATTTT. The chain joins TRBV4-2 to TRBJ1-5; no firm D call. In germline, CDR1 is LGHNA, CDR2 YNFKEQ. The CDR3 consists of 14 residues. The germline V and J ends were trimmed by 3 bases and 3 bases, with 9 bases remaining between them.

This clonotype has more than one count but fewer than ten. The gene calls are TRBV27 and TRBJ1-1, with D tentatively TRBD1 (5 bases). This CDR3 has 16 residues. With 3 bases removed from V and 4 bases from J, the gap between germline ends came to 18 bases. Germline V gives CDR1 MNHEY, CDR2 SMNVEV (reference sequence). CDR3 bases: TGTGCCAGCAGTTTTGGGACTCTTCCCGGGGGCACTGAAGCTTTCTTT. It yields the protein CASSFGTLPGGTEAFF.

This clonotype showed up just a few times. V usage is TRBV4-1 and J usage is TRBJ1-2; no definite D call. The germline V gene has CDR1 MGHRA and CDR2 YSYEKL. The CDR3 length is 17 residues. V was trimmed by 0 bases and J by 7 bases, leaving 21 bases between them. The CDR3 loop is CASSQDPLNLREGGYTF. CDR3 nucleotide sequence: TGCGCCAGCAGCCAAGATCCCTTAAATCTTCGGGAAGGTGGCTACACCTTC.

This chain connects TRBV7-2 to TRBJ2-1; D might be TRBD2 (7 bases). Germline-derived CDR1 and CDR2 are SGHTA and FQGNSA. The CDR3 contains 18 residues. Between the trimmed V and J ends, which lost 2 bases and 0 bases, there was a span of 17 bases. The CDR3 region is CASSLWRGGLSSYNEQFF. DNA of the CDR3: TGTGCCAGCAGCTTATGGAGGGGGGGCCTAAGCTCCTACAATGAGCAGTTCTTC.

This clonotype has a handful of counts. This rearrangement joins TRBV4-1 to TRBJ2-7, with TRBD2 matching 7 bases. The last part of the DNA fits TRBJ2-5 better; the J call may be wrong. The germline CDR1 and CDR2 sequences are MGHRA and YSYEKL. This CDR3 has 15 amino acids. The CDR3 loop is CASSQDDGRGETQYF. Written as DNA, the CDR3 is TGCGCCAGCAGCCAAGATGATGGGCGGGGGGAGACCCAGTACTTC.